The present T cell receptor beta chain was sequenced within a study of blood T cell repertoires in COVID-19. Some clones are missing from TCRdb's copy, which holds only in-frame ones; the method was immunoSEQ multiplex PCR. Here the sample spans 200,000 to 250,000 clones, over 80% being singletons. V lost 6 bases and J lost 1, with 18 bases in between. This CDR3 comprises 16 residues. Germline lookup yields CDR1 SGHVS and CDR2 FNYEAQ. The V gene is TRBV7-6, the J gene TRBJ1-1; D might be TRBD1 (6 bases). The clonotype originates from a woman aged 40 to 55 who had recovered from COVID-19. The source material was PBMCs or T cells enriched from blood (not recorded which). The chain's CDR3 is CASSLNDMTGNTEAFF. The CDR3 region has the DNA TGTGCCAGCAGTCTTAACGATATGACAGGGAACACTGAAGCTTTCTTT.